This TCR beta chain was captured in a study of OX40 agonist ivuxolimab in advanced cancers. Across the whole study: Of mixed ages from about 20 to 85 and averaging around 60 years, the group was approximately 80% male. General study points: Antigens targeted by the expanded peripheral T cells were not determined.

Per the germline V gene, CDR1 is MNHEY and CDR2 is SVGAGI. This CDR3 is 13 amino acids long. V shed 2 bases and J shed 0 bases, with 4 bases lying between them. A word on this clone: The antigen is not known.

Using immunoSEQ multiplex PCR, the repertoire was profiled, and TCRdb retains in-frame clones only, with some absent. Here the sample spans more than 65,000 clones, about 87% being singletons. This clonotype originated in an adult with an advanced solid tumor such as melanoma, head and neck, liver or kidney cancer. The chain couples TRBV6-5 to TRBJ1-1, with no clear D. Specimen: CD4+ or CD8+ T cells sorted from blood, collected in a trial of the OX40 agonist ivuxolimab. The CDR3 loop reads CASSYEMNTEAFF. The DNA for the CDR3 is TGTGCCAGCAGTTACGAAATGAACACTGAAGCTTTCTTT.